These T cell receptor beta chains were read from a single sample in a study of cytomegalovirus exposure and HLA in healthy donors. TCRdb's table, derived via immunoSEQ multiplex PCR, lists solely in-frame clones and lacks some. The sample consists of 95,000 to 110,000 clones, roughly 80% of them appearing once. Sequenced sample: PBMCs. These receptors all come from a woman between 35 and 50 years old in good health and CMV-seronegative. The CDR3 runs from the conserved cysteine through the conserved F or W. The D gene is left open where the match is weak. The size field is filled for only some rows; it gives once, few, many or a size class.

d_call	v_call	clone_size	j_call	cdr3_aa	cdr3_nt
-	TRBV7-3	-	TRBJ2-2	CASSFQGKLAGELFF	TGTGCCAGCAGTTTTCAGGGGAAGTTAGCCGGGGAGCTGTTTTTT
TRBD2	TRBV28	-	TRBJ2-3	CASRGTSGDRTQYF	TGTGCCAGCCGTGGGACTAGCGGCGATAGGACGCAGTATTTT
TRBD2	TRBV29-1	-	TRBJ2-7	CSAGGDSYEQYF	TGCAGCGCGGGGGGGGACTCCTACGAGCAGTACTTC
TRBD1	TRBV10-3	few	TRBJ2-2	CAISRGQAREGTGELFF	TGTGCCATCAGTAGAGGACAGGCGCGTGAAGGCACCGGGGAGCTGTTTTTT
-	TRBV7-9	-	TRBJ2-7	CASSSGQSYEQYF	TGTGCCAGCAGCTCGGGACAAAGCTACGAGCAGTACTTC
TRBD1	TRBV5-1	-	TRBJ1-5	CASRQTGESNQPQHF	TGCGCCAGCAGACAGACAGGGGAGAGCAATCAGCCCCAGCATTTT
-	TRBV5-6	once	TRBJ1-2	CASSIGSYGYTF	TGTGCCAGCAGCATCGGGAGCTATGGCTACACCTTC
-	TRBV7-2	-	TRBJ2-7	CASSLGGSSAGSQGQYF	TGTGCCAGCAGCTTAGGTGGGTCCTCAGCCGGGAGTCAAGGGCAGTACTTC
-	TRBV28	-	TRBJ1-5	CASSFTGMGPQHF	TGTGCCAGCAGTTTTACAGGGATGGGACCCCAGCATTTT
-	TRBV16	-	TRBJ1-1	CASSRQTGMNTEAFF	TGTGCCAGCAGCCGCCAAACAGGGATGAACACTGAAGCTTTCTTT
TRBD1	TRBV6-1	-	TRBJ1-4	CASSETGQGLGNEKLFF	TGTGCCAGCAGTGAAACCGGACAGGGGCTGGGGAATGAAAAACTGTTTTTT
-	TRBV27	-	TRBJ2-1	CASSGQTHEQFF	TGTGCCAGCTCCGGACAGACTCATGAGCAGTTCTTC
-	TRBV29-1	once	TRBJ1-2	CSVRTESYGYTF	TGCAGCGTTCGAACAGAGAGCTATGGCTACACCTTC
-	TRBV6-4	-	TRBJ2-1	CASSNRVSPSNEQFF	TGTGCCAGCAGTAACCGGGTGAGCCCTAGCAATGAGCAGTTCTTC
-	TRBV7-2	-	TRBJ1-1	CASSLDRVRTEAFF	TGTGCCAGCAGCTTAGACAGGGTGCGCACTGAAGCTTTCTTT
-	TRBV18	once	TRBJ2-3	CASSPQGTHTDTQYF	TGTGCCAGCTCACCACAGGGGACACACACAGATACGCAGTATTTT
TRBD1	TRBV4-1	-	TRBJ2-3	CASSRTGLSTDTQYF	TGCGCCAGCAGCCGGACAGGGCTTAGCACAGATACGCAGTATTTT
-	TRBV21-1	-	TRBJ1-3	CASRGQARGNTIYF	TGTGCCAGCAGAGGTCAGGCGAGAGGAAACACCATATATTTT
TRBD2	TRBV4-3	-	TRBJ2-3	CASRQDLAGGPYTQYF	TGCGCCAGCAGGCAAGACTTAGCGGGAGGGCCATATACGCAGTATTTT
TRBD1	TRBV7-3	-	TRBJ2-2	CASSHDRVNTGELFF	TGTGCCAGCAGCCATGACAGGGTGAACACCGGGGAGCTGTTTTTT
TRBD1	TRBV7-6	few	TRBJ2-1	CASSRGQGANEQFF	TGTGCCAGCAGCCGCGGACAGGGGGCTAATGAGCAGTTCTTC
-	TRBV6-1	-	TRBJ2-2	CASIRTGGGTGELFF	TGTGCCAGCATAAGAACAGGTGGAGGGACCGGGGAGCTGTTTTTT
TRBD2	TRBV5-1	-	TRBJ2-7	CASSSGLAGVTGEQYF	TGCGCCAGCAGCTCGGGATTAGCGGGAGTAACGGGTGAGCAGTACTTC
TRBD2	TRBV4-1	-	TRBJ2-1	CASSQATSGRNEQFF	TGCGCCAGCAGCCAGGCGACTAGCGGGAGAAATGAGCAGTTCTTC
TRBD1	TRBV7-2	-	TRBJ2-2	CASSPLRGRTGELFF	TGTGCCAGCAGCCCGCTCAGGGGGCGGACCGGGGAGCTGTTTTTT
-	TRBV28	once	TRBJ1-1	CASSSLTEAFF	TGTGCCAGCAGTTCACTAACTGAAGCTTTCTTT
-	TRBV18	-	TRBJ2-7	CASSPLIAYEQYF	TGTGCCAGCTCACCGTTAATCGCCTACGAGCAGTACTTC
-	TRBV6-5	-	TRBJ2-7	CASLDYLSYEQYF	TGTGCCAGCTTAGACTACCTATCCTACGAGCAGTACTTC
-	TRBV10-3	-	TRBJ1-2	CATLAQGSSIPVGYTF	TGTGCCACCTTAGCCCAGGGATCGAGTATACCGGTTGGCTACACCTTC
TRBD1	TRBV7-6	few	TRBJ1-1	CASSLGTAKTEAFF	TGTGCCAGCAGCTTGGGGACAGCGAAAACTGAAGCTTTCTTT
-	TRBV28	-	TRBJ1-4	CASSFSVGTNEKLFF	TGTGCCAGCAGTTTTTCGGTTGGAACTAATGAAAAACTGTTTTTT
TRBD1	TRBV19	-	TRBJ1-4	CASSPPGQTNEKLFF	TGTGCCAGTAGTCCGCCGGGACAGACAAATGAAAAACTGTTTTTT
-	TRBV7-6	-	TRBJ2-2	CASGGTDNTGELFF	TGTGCCAGCGGAGGGACGGATAACACCGGGGAGCTGTTTTTT
-	TRBV4-3	-	TRBJ2-7	CASSQGTVLAYEQYF	TGCGCCAGCAGCCAAGGGACTGTTCTAGCCTACGAGCAGTACTTC
TRBD1	TRBV7-9	-	TRBJ2-5	CASSLVVRGKTQYF	TGTGCCAGCAGCTTAGTGGTCAGGGGGAAGACCCAGTACTTC
-	TRBV5-4	-	TRBJ2-7	CASSFPGQTTYEQYF	TGTGCCAGCAGCTTCCCTGGACAGACCACCTACGAGCAGTACTTC
TRBD1	TRBV4-3	-	TRBJ2-4	CASSQEFYRDRENIQYF	TGCGCCAGCAGCCAAGAATTCTACCGGGACAGGGAAAACATTCAGTACTTC
-	TRBV5-1	-	TRBJ1-2	CASRLTGGGSYGYTF	TGCGCCAGCCGCCTAACGGGGGGCGGGAGCTATGGCTACACCTTC
TRBD1	TRBV7-2	-	TRBJ2-7	CASSGSTGISYEQYF	TGTGCCAGCAGCGGATCGACAGGGATCTCCTACGAGCAGTACTTC
TRBD1	TRBV19	-	TRBJ2-7	CASSRTGQSSYEQYF	TGTGCCAGTAGCCGGACAGGGCAAAGCTCCTACGAGCAGTACTTC
TRBD1	TRBV6-5	-	TRBJ2-1	CASSYSTGANNEQFF	TGTGCCAGCAGTTACTCGACAGGGGCAAACAATGAGCAGTTCTTC